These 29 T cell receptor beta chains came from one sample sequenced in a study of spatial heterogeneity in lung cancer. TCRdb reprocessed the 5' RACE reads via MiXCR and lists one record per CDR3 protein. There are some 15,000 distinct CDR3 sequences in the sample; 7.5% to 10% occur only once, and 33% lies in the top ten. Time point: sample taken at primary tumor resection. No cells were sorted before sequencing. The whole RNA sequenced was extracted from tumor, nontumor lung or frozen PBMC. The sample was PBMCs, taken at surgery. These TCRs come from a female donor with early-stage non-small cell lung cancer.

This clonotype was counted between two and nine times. The CDR3 nucleotides are TGTGCCAGCAGCTCCGGTCCTAATCAGCCCCAGCATTTT. Translating gives CASSSGPNQPQHF. The V gene is TRBV7-3, the J gene TRBJ1-5; D is unresolved. Trimming pared 4 bases from V and 4 bases from J, leaving 8 bases between. CDR1 and CDR2 (germline): SGHTA, FQGTGA. This CDR3 region has 13 residues.

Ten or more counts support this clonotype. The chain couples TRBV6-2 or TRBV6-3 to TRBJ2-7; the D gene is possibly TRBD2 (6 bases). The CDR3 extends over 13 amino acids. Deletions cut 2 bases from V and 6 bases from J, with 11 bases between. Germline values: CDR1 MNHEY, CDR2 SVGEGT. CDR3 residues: CASSYRRGSEQYF. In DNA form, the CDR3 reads TGTGCCAGCAGTTACCGGCGGGGATCCGAGCAGTACTTC.

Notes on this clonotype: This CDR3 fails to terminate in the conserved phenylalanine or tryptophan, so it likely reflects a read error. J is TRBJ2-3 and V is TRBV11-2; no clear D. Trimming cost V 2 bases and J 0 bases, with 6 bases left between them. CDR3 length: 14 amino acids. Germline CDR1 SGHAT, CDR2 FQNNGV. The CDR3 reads CASSLQPSTDTQYS. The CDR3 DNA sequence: TGTGCCAGCAGCTTACAGCCTAGCACAGATACGCAGTATTCT.

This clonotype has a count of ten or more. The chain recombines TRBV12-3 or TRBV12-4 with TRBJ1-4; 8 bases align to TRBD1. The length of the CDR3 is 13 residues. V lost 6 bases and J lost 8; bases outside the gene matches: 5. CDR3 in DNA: TGTGCCAGCAGCCAACAGGGGGGAGAAAAACTGTTTTTT. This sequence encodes CASSQQGGEKLFF.

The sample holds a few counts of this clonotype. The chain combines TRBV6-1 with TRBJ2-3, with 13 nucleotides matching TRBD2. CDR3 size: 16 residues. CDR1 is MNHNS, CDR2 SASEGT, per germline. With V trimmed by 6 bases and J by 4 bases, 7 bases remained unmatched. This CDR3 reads CASSPTSGGAPDTQYF. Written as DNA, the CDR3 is TGTGCCAGCAGCCCTACTAGCGGGGGGGCCCCAGATACGCAGTATTTT.

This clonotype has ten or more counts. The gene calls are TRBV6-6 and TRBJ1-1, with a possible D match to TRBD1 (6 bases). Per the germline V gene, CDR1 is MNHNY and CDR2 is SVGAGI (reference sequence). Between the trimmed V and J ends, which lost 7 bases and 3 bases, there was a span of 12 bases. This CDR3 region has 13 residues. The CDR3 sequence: CASTPAGDTEAFF. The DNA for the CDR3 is TGTGCCAGCACTCCGGCAGGGGACACTGAAGCTTTCTTT.

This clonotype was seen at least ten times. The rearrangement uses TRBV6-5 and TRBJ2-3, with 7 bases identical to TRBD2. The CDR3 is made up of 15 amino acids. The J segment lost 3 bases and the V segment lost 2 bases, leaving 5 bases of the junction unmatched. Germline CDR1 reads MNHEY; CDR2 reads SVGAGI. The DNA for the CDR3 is TGTGCCAGCAGTTACGGGGGGGTCCCGACAGATACGCAGTATTTT. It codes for CASSYGGVPTDTQYF.

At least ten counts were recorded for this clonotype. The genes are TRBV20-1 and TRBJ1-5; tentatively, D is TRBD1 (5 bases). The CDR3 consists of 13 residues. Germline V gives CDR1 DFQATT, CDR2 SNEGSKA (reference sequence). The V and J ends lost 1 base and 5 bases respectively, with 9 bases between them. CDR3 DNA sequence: TGCAGTGCTAGAGGGGACCGAGATCAGCCCCAGCATTTT. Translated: CSARGDRDQPQHF.

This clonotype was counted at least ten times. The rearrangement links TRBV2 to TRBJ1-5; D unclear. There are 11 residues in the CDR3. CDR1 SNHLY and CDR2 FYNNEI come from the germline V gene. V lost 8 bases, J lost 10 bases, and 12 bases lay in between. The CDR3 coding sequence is TGTGCCAGCCTAATAATCAAACCCCAGCATTTT. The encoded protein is CASLIIKPQHF.

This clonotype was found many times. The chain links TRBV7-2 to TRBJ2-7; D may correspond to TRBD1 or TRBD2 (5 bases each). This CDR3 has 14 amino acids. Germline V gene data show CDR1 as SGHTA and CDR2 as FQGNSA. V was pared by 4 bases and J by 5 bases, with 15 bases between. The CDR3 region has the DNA TGTGCCAGCAGCTCCTCCGGGACGCTACACGAGCAGTACTTC. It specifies CASSSSGTLHEQYF. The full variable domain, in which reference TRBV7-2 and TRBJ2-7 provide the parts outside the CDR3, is GAGVSQSPSNKVTEKGKDVELRCDPISGHTALYWYRQSLGQGLEFLIYFQGNSAPDKSGLPSDRFSAERTGGSVSTLTIQRTQQEDSAVYLCASSSSGTLHEQYFGPGTRLTVT.

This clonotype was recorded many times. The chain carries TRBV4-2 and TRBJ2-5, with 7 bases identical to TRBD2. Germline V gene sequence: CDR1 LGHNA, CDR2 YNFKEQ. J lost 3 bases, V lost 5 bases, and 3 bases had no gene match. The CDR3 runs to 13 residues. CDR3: CASSGGEEETQYF. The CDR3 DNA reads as TGTGCCAGCAGCGGGGGGGAGGAAGAGACCCAGTACTTC.

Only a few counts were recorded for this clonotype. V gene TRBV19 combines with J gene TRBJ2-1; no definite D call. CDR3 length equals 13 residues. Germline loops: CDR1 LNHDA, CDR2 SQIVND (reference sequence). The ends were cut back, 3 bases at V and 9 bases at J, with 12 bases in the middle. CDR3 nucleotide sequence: TGTGCCAGTAGTATGGCCCCAAGAGGTGAGCAGTTCTTC. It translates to CASSMAPRGEQFF.

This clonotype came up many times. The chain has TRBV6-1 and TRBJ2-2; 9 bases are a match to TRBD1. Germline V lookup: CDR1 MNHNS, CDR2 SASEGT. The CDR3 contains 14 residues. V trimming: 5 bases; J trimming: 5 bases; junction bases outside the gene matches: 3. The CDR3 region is CASSHGQGTGELFF. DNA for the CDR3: TGTGCCAGCAGTCACGGACAGGGGACCGGGGAGCTGTTTTTT.

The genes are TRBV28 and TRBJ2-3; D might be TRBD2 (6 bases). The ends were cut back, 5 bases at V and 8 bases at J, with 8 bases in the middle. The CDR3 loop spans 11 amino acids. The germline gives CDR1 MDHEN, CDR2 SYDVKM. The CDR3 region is CASSGGFTQYF. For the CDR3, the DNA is TGTGCCAGCAGTGGGGGGTTTACGCAGTATTTT. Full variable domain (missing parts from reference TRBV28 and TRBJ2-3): DVKVTQSSRYLVKRTGEKVFLECVQDMDHENMFWYRQDPGLGLRLIYFSYDVKMKEKGDIPEGYSVSREKKERFSLILESASTNQTSMYLCASSGGFTQYFGPGTRLTVL.

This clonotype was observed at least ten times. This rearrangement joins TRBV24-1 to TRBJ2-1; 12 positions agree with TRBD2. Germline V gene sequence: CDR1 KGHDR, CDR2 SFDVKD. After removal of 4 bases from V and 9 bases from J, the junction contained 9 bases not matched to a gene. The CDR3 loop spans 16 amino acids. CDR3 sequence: CATSDQTSGSLSEQFF. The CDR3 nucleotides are TGTGCCACCAGTGACCAGACTAGCGGGAGTTTAAGTGAGCAGTTCTTC.

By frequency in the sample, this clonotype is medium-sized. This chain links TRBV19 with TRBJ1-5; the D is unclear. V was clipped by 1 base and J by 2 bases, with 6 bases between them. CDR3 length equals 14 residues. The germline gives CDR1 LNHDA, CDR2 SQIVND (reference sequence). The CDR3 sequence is CASSIVAGNQPQHF. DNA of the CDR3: TGTGCCAGTAGTATAGTGGCAGGCAATCAGCCCCAGCATTTT.

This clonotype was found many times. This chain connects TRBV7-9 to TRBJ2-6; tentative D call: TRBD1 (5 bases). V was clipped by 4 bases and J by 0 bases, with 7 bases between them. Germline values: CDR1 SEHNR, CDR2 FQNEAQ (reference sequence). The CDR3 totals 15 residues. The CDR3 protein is CASSSTGSGANVLTF. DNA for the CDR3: TGTGCCAGCAGCTCAACAGGCTCTGGGGCCAACGTCCTGACTTTC.

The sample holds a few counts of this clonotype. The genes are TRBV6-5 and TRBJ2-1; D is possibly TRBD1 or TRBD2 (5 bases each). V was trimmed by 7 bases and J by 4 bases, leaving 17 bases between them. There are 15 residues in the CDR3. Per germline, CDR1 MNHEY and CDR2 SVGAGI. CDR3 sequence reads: CASKHRDRRYNEQFF. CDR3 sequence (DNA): TGTGCCAGCAAACACCGGGACCGACGTTACAATGAGCAGTTCTTC.

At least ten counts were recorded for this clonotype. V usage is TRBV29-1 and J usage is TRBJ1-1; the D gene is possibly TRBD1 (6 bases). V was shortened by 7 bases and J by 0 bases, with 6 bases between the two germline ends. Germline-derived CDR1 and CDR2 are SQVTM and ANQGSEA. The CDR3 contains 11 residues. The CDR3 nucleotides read TGCAGCGCAGGGGTGAACACTGAAGCTTTCTTT. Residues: CSAGVNTEAFF.

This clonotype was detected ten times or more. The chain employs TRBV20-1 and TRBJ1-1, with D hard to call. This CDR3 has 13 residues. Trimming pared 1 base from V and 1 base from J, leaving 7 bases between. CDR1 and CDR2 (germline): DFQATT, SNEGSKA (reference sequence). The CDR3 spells CSARAGGNTEAFF. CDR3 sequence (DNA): TGCAGTGCTAGAGCGGGAGGGAACACTGAAGCTTTCTTT.

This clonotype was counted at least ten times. The CDR3 nucleotides read TGTGCCAGCAGCGTCACGATAAGCTCCTACGAGCAGTACTTC. It specifies CASSVTISSYEQYF. This chain uses TRBV9 with TRBJ2-7; D uncertain. CDR1 is SGDLS, CDR2 YYNGEE, per germline. V lost 2 bases, J lost 0 bases, and 9 bases lay in between. The CDR3 is made up of 14 amino acids. The full variable domain, in which reference TRBV9 and TRBJ2-7 provide the parts outside the CDR3, is DSGVTQTPKHLITATGQRVTLRCSPRSGDLSVYWYQQSLDQGLQFLIQYYNGEERAKGNILERFSAQQFPDLHSELNLSSLELGDSALYFCASSVTISSYEQYFGPGTRLTVT.

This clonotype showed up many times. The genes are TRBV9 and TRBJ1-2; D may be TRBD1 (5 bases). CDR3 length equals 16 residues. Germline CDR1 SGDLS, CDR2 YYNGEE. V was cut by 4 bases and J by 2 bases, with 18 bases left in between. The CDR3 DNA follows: TGTGCCAGCAGCTCCTTCGTACGCCGGGGGAACTATGGCTACACCTTC. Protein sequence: CASSSFVRRGNYGYTF.

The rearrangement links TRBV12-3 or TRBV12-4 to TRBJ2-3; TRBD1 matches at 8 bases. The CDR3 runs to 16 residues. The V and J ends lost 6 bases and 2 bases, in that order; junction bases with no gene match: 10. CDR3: CASSHAGQVSTDTQYF. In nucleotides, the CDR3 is TGTGCCAGCAGCCACGCGGGACAGGTCTCCACAGATACGCAGTATTTT.

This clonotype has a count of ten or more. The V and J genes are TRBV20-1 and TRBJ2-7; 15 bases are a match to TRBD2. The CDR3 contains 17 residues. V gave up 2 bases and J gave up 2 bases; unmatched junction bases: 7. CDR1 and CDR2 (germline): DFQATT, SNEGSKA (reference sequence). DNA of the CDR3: TGCAGTGCTAGACTCGGGACTAGCGGGGGGCTTGCCTACGAGCAGTACTTC. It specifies CSARLGTSGGLAYEQYF.

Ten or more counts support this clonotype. As DNA, the CDR3 is TGTGCCAGCAGCCAATCGATAGGGAAACAGGGGCTTAAAAACATTCAGTACTTC. This gives the protein CASSQSIGKQGLKNIQYF. This chain connects TRBV4-2 to TRBJ2-4; 7 positions match TRBD1. Germline values: CDR1 LGHNA, CDR2 YNFKEQ. This CDR3 is 18 amino acids long. Losses at the gene ends were 2 bases for V and 4 bases for J; bases not matched to a gene: 14.

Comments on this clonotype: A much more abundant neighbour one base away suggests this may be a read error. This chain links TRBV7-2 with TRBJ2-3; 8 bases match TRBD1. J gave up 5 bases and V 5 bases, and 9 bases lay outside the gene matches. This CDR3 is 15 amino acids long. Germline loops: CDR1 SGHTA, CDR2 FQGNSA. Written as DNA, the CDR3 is TGTGCCAGCAGCGAAGGGGACAGGATGAGAGATACGCAGTATTTT. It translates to CASSEGDRMRDTQYF.

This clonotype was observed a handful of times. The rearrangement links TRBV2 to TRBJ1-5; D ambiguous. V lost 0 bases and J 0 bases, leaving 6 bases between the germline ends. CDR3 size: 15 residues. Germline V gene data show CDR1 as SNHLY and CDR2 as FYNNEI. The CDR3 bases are TGTGCCAGCAGTGAAGCGCCAGATAGCAATCAGCCCCAGCATTTT. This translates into CASSEAPDSNQPQHF. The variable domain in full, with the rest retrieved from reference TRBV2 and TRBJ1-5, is EPEVTQTPSHQVTQMGQEVILRCVPISNHLYFYWYRQILGQKVEFLVSFYNNEISEKSEIFDDQFSVERPDGSNFTLKIRSTKLEDSAMYFCASSEAPDSNQPQHFGDGTRLSIL.

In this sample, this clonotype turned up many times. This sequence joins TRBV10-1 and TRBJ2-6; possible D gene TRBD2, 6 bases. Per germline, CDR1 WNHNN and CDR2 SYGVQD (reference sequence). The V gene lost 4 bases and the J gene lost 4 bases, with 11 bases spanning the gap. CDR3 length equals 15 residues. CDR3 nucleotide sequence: TGCGCCAGCAGTGGGGAGGCTCCCGGGGCCAACGTCCTGACTTTC. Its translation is CASSGEAPGANVLTF.

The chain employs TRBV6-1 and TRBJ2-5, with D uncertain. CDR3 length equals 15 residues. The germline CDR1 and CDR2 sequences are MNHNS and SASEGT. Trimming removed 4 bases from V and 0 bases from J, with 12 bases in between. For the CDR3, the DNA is TGTGCCAGCAGTGCCGGGCCATTATACCAAGAGACCCAGTACTTC. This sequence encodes CASSAGPLYQETQYF.